The rows below give T cell receptor beta chains drawn from one sample of a study of T cell responses to AZD1222 COVID-19 vaccine. Sequenced by immunoSEQ multiplex PCR; TCRdb stores in-frame clones only, minus some. In the table there are more than 95,000 clones, around 85% of which are singletons. The source was peripheral blood, collected 28 days after the second AZD1222 dose. These receptors were taken from an adult who received the AZD1222 COVID-19 vaccine. Both conserved end residues are trimmed from each CDR3. A D gene is named only where the DNA matches it firmly.

V: TRBV28; J: TRBJ2-3; length: 13; D: TRBD2; CDR3: ASSTSGGAADTQY
V: TRBV19; J: TRBJ2-1; length: 11; D: -; CDR3: ASSLTLANEQF
V: TRBV9; J: TRBJ2-7; length: 15; D: -; CDR3: ASSASLPGTGDYEQY
V: TRBV6-9; J: TRBJ2-1; length: 14; D: TRBD1; CDR3: ASSLNPGQGGHEQF
V: TRBV11-2; J: TRBJ2-5; length: 13; D: -; CDR3: ASSLGPGTQETQY
V: TRBV3-1/TRBV3-2; J: TRBJ2-3; length: 13; D: TRBD1; CDR3: ASSRRQGVTDTQY
V: TRBV7-2; J: TRBJ2-3; length: 17; D: -; CDR3: ASSLGPPLGQGGTDTQY
V: TRBV19; J: TRBJ1-2; length: 13; D: -; CDR3: ASSIQGGTPGGYT
V: TRBV6-5; J: TRBJ1-2; length: 12; D: -; CDR3: ASRYSDGHYGYT
V: TRBV4-1; J: TRBJ1-6; length: 18; D: TRBD1; CDR3: ASSQDLGQGLRSYNSPLH
V: TRBV5-1; J: TRBJ2-2; length: 11; D: -; CDR3: ASSLVPTGELF
V: TRBV4-2; J: TRBJ2-1; length: 14; D: TRBD2; CDR3: ASSQGAGEQYNEQF
V: TRBV2; J: TRBJ1-2; length: 11; D: -; CDR3: ASTRGANYGYT
V: TRBV24-1; J: TRBJ1-2; length: 13; D: TRBD1; CDR3: ATSDPDRGNYGYT
V: TRBV3-1/TRBV3-2; J: TRBJ2-1; length: 13; D: -; CDR3: ASSPSGGARNEQF
V: TRBV5-1; J: TRBJ1-6; length: 13; D: -; CDR3: ASSLEGRANSPLH
V: TRBV6-5; J: TRBJ2-5; length: 14; D: -; CDR3: ASSLQGDRRQETQY
V: TRBV7-2; J: TRBJ1-1; length: 15; D: -; CDR3: ASSPFSGLGVNTEAF
V: TRBV6-2/TRBV6-3; J: TRBJ2-4; length: 12; D: -; CDR3: ASSVTGAKNIQY
V: TRBV6-5; J: TRBJ2-3; length: 13; D: TRBD2; CDR3: ASSTQAGATDTQY
V: TRBV30; J: TRBJ1-1; length: 12; D: TRBD1; CDR3: AWSPGQGTAEAF
V: TRBV24-1; J: TRBJ1-5; length: 12; D: -; CDR3: ATSDFSTSQPQH
V: TRBV7-9; J: TRBJ1-6; length: 13; D: -; CDR3: ASSLAGSPNSPLH
V: TRBV9; J: TRBJ2-7; length: 9; D: -; CDR3: ATRGAYEQY
V: TRBV27; J: TRBJ1-5; length: 12; D: -; CDR3: ASRDGYSNQPQH
V: TRBV1; J: TRBJ1-1; length: 13; D: -; CDR3: TSSQRGEEGTEAF
V: TRBV7-2; J: TRBJ2-1; length: 12; D: TRBD2; CDR3: ASSLAGTYNEQF
V: TRBV28; J: TRBJ2-3; length: 13; D: -; CDR3: ASKTEQGKGDTQY
V: TRBV5-1; J: TRBJ1-1; length: 12; D: TRBD1; CDR3: ASSSQGANTEAF
V: TRBV14; J: TRBJ2-3; length: 11; D: -; CDR3: ASSQDSGSTQY
V: TRBV5-6; J: TRBJ1-4; length: 12; D: TRBD1; CDR3: ASSGTGENEKLF
V: TRBV4-1; J: TRBJ2-5; length: 15; D: TRBD2; CDR3: ASSQDSSSGGGETQY
V: TRBV6-1; J: TRBJ1-2; length: 11; D: -; CDR3: ASSEEGRGGYT
V: TRBV6-6; J: TRBJ1-3; length: 11; D: -; CDR3: ASSLRGGNTIY
V: TRBV5-1; J: TRBJ2-5; length: 14; D: TRBD2; CDR3: ASSLALAGEQETQY
V: TRBV6-1; J: TRBJ1-5; length: 12; D: TRBD1; CDR3: ASRQGTEYQPQH